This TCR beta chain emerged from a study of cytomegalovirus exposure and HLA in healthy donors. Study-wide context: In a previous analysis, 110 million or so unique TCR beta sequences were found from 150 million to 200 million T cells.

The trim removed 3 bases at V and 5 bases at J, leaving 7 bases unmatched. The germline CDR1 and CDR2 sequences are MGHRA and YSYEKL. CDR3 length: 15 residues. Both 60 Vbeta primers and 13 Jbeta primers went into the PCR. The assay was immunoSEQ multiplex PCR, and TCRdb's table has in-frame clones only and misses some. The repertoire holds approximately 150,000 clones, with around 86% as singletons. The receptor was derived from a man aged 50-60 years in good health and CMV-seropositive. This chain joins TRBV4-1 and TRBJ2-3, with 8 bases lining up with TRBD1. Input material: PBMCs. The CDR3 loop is CASSQKDRDEDTQYF. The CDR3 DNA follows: TGCGCCAGCAGCCAGAAGGACAGGGACGAAGATACGCAGTATTTT.